This T cell receptor (beta chain) derives from a study of T cells and copy number aberrations in small-cell lung cancer. Assay: immunoSEQ multiplex PCR; the TCRdb copy retains only in-frame clones and omits some. The repertoire consists of about 2,600 clones, with around 75% occurring once and the leading ten covering over 3.5%. Donors had limited-stage small-cell lung cancer and underwent surgical resection in Hangzhou, China, between about 2008 and 2021. Every patient either smoked or had heavy second-hand smoke exposure. Normal lung samples lay at least 2 cm from the tumor margin. The CDR3 runs 15 residues. Trimming took 4 bases from V and 2 from J; bases not matched to a gene: 7. Germline CDR1 reads LNHDA; CDR2 reads SQIVND (reference sequence).

Sequencing was performed on normal tissue next to the tumor. The gene calls are TRBV19 and TRBJ2-7; 8 nucleotides align to TRBD1. This receptor was obtained from a man aged 40-50 years with small cell lung cancer. The CDR3 reads CASSTRQGLTYEQYF. In DNA form, the CDR3 reads TGTGCCAGTAGTACAAGACAGGGGCTGACCTACGAGCAGTACTTC.